The 25 T cell receptor beta chains in this list originate from one sample, sequenced in a study of T cell changes during pregnancy in multiple sclerosis. Some clones are missing from TCRdb's copy, which holds only in-frame ones; the method was immunoSEQ multiplex PCR. The sample consists of tens of thousands of clones, approximately 90% of them appearing once. The sample in question was peripheral blood, obtained in the first trimester of pregnancy. Receptors were obtained from a female donor in good health, enrolled as a control in a pregnancy study.

The chain employs TRBV27 and TRBJ2-3, with a tentative D call TRBD2 (7 bases). The V and J ends lost 5 bases and 8 bases respectively, with 26 bases between them. The CDR3 is made up of 17 amino acids. CDR1 and CDR2 (germline): MNHEY, SMNVEV (reference sequence). CDR3 amino acids: CASSTLPGRGARGTQYF. In DNA, the CDR3 is TGTGCCAGCAGTACCTTACCGGGACGGGGGGCGCGAGGTACGCAGTATTTT.

The gene calls are TRBV18 and TRBJ2-5; a possible D gene is TRBD1 (5 bases). The CDR3 is made up of 15 amino acids. Trimming removed 4 bases at V and 5 bases at J, with 17 bases between. Germline V gene lookup returns CDR1 KGHSH and CDR2 LQKENI. CDR3 in amino acids: CASSRGNSVGETQYF. CDR3 in DNA: TGTGCCAGCTCACGGGGCAATAGTGTCGGGGAGACCCAGTACTTC.

The chain couples TRBV19 to TRBJ2-1; D is possibly TRBD2 (5 bases). V lost 1 base and J 7 bases, leaving 17 bases between the germline ends. CDR3 length: 16 amino acids. Germline V CDR1 and CDR2: LNHDA, SQIVND (reference sequence). CDR3 in amino acids: CASSIVSSSPVNEQFF. In DNA form, the CDR3 reads TGTGCCAGTAGTATAGTTTCTAGCTCACCAGTGAATGAGCAGTTCTTC.

This rearrangement joins TRBV7-6 to TRBJ2-5; 9 bases line up with TRBD1. The CDR3 consists of 15 residues. The V segment lost 3 bases and the J segment 5 bases; nucleotides outside the gene matches: 7. Germline lookup yields CDR1 SGHVS and CDR2 FNYEAQ. The CDR3 DNA is TGTGCCAGCAGCTTTCGACAGGGGGTCGCGGAGACCCAGTACTTC. Translating gives CASSFRQGVAETQYF.

The gene calls are TRBV2 and TRBJ1-2, with D hard to call. The CDR3 sequence is 13 residues long. Trimming took off 7 bases at V and 5 bases at J, with 14 bases between the two ends. Per germline, CDR1 SNHLY and CDR2 FYNNEI. The CDR3: CASIYESLYGYTF. DNA for the CDR3: TGTGCCAGCATTTACGAGAGTCTTTATGGCTACACCTTC.

The gene calls are TRBV2 and TRBJ2-7; maybe TRBD2 (5 bases). CDR3 length: 12 residues. Germline V gives CDR1 SNHLY, CDR2 FYNNEI. V lost 3 bases, J lost 4 bases, and 7 bases lay in between. CDR3 sequence (DNA): TGTGCCAGCAGTGAGGGCGGGTACGAGCAGTACTTC. This encodes CASSEGGYEQYF.

This clone is a singleton in its sample. V and J are TRBV6-6 and TRBJ1-1; 7 bases are shared with TRBD1. V lost 4 bases and J lost 8; bases outside the gene matches: 10. Germline V gene sequence: CDR1 MNHNY, CDR2 SVGAGI (reference sequence). This CDR3 region has 14 residues. This chain's CDR3 is CASSSRDSNKEAFF. The CDR3 DNA is TGTGCCAGCAGTTCTCGGGACAGTAATAAGGAAGCTTTCTTT.

This clone appeared a single time. This chain joins TRBV11-1 and TRBJ2-7; TRBD2 matches 9 bases. The V gene end was trimmed by 5 bases and the J gene end by 4 bases; junction bases not matched to a gene: 9. Germline CDR1 SGHAT, CDR2 FQDESV (reference sequence). The CDR3 contains 15 residues. In DNA, the CDR3 is TGTGCCAGCAGCGCCTTAGCGGGGGAGATATACGAGCAGTACTTC. Its translation: CASSALAGEIYEQYF.

This clone showed up just once. The rearrangement uses TRBV4-2 and TRBJ1-2; D might be TRBD1 (5 bases). Looked up from germline, CDR1 is LGHNA and CDR2 is YNFKEQ. Trimming cost V 3 bases and J 8 bases, with 16 bases left between them. The CDR3 is made up of 14 amino acids. The CDR3 region is CASSQQPRVEGYTF. The CDR3 nucleotides read TGTGCCAGCAGCCAGCAGCCCAGGGTGGAAGGCTACACCTTC.

This chain uses TRBV27 with TRBJ2-1; D is perhaps TRBD1 (5 bases). CDR1 and CDR2 (germline): MNHEY, SMNVEV (reference sequence). The CDR3 length is 14 residues. Trimming stripped 5 bases from V and 15 bases from J, with 23 bases between. The CDR3 here is CASSLTIGHPRGFF. In nucleotides, the CDR3 is TGTGCCAGCAGTCTAACTATTGGACACCCAAGGGGGTTCTTC.

The chain carries TRBV6-5 and TRBJ1-6; perhaps TRBD1 as D (6 bases). The CDR3 sequence is 15 residues long. The ends were cut back, 5 bases at V and 1 base at J, with 9 bases in the middle. CDR1 is MNHEY, CDR2 SVGAGI, per germline. The CDR3 is CASSQQGSYNSPLHF. The CDR3 DNA sequence: TGTGCCAGCAGTCAACAGGGATCCTATAATTCACCCCTCCACTTT.

This chain connects TRBV27 to TRBJ2-7; D is possibly TRBD1 (7 bases). Germline V CDR1 and CDR2: MNHEY, SMNVEV (reference sequence). Trimming removed 2 bases at V and 6 bases at J, with 20 bases between. This CDR3 has 16 residues. CDR3 bases: TGTGCCAGCAGTTTAGGAGGGGGCAGGGGAGGCGGCGAGCAGTACTTC. Protein product: CASSLGGGRGGGEQYF.

This chain connects TRBV11-1 to TRBJ1-1, with no clear D. CDR1 is SGHAT, CDR2 FQDESV, per germline (reference sequence). V lost 3 bases to trimming and J lost 3 bases, with 5 bases between them. The CDR3 is made up of 12 amino acids. The CDR3, as DNA: TGTGCCAGCAGCTTCGAGGACACTGAAGCTTTCTTT. This sequence encodes CASSFEDTEAFF.

The chain has TRBV7-8 and TRBJ1-1, with a tentative D call TRBD1 (6 bases). Germline V lookup: CDR1 SGHVS, CDR2 FQNEAQ. The CDR3 has 13 amino acids. Trimming cost V 2 bases and J 4 bases, with 8 bases left between them. The CDR3 DNA reads as TGTGCCAGCAGCTTACGAGGGGGCACTGAAGCTTTCTTT. As protein: CASSLRGGTEAFF.

The J gene is TRBJ1-1, the V gene TRBV7-9; D remains unclear. This CDR3 is 12 amino acids long. Trimming shortened V by 6 bases and J by 4 bases, and 9 bases separated the two germline ends. Germline V gene sequence: CDR1 SEHNR, CDR2 FQNEAQ (reference sequence). The CDR3 is CASRPGSTEAFF. The CDR3 DNA sequence: TGTGCCAGCAGGCCGGGGTCCACTGAAGCTTTCTTT.

The chain links TRBV12-5 to TRBJ2-7; 8 nucleotides match TRBD2. The CDR3 consists of 14 residues. Germline CDR1 LGHNT, CDR2 FRNRAP. With V trimmed by 1 base and J by 3 bases, 2 bases remained unmatched. CDR3 in amino acids: CASGLESGGYEQYF. For the CDR3, the DNA is TGTGCTAGTGGTTTGGAAAGCGGGGGCTACGAGCAGTACTTC. Complete variable domain (other parts from reference TRBV12-5 and TRBJ2-7): DARVTQTPRHKVTEMGQEVTMRCQPILGHNTVFWYRQTMMQGLELLAYFRNRAPLDDSGMPKDRFSAEMPDATLATLKIQPSEPRDSAVYFCASGLESGGYEQYFGPGTRLTVT.

The chain couples TRBV27 to TRBJ1-6, with a weak D call TRBD1 (5 bases). The CDR3 runs 15 residues. CDR1 and CDR2 (germline): MNHEY, SMNVEV (reference sequence). Trimming took 8 bases from V and 0 from J, leaving 11 bases between them. CDR3 coding DNA: TGTGCCAGCCGGGACGGGAGCTCCTATAATTCACCCCTCCACTTT. This translates into CASRDGSSYNSPLHF.

The chain has TRBV11-2 and TRBJ2-3; D is possibly TRBD2 (7 bases). CDR1 is SGHAT and CDR2 is FQNNGV in the germline V gene. The V and J ends lost 3 bases and 2 bases respectively, with 12 bases between them. This CDR3 contains 15 residues. CDR3 loop: CASSLGGLVTDTQYF. The CDR3 DNA follows: TGTGCCAGCAGCTTGGGGGGGCTGGTCACAGATACGCAGTATTTT.

J is TRBJ1-1 and V is TRBV14; 7 nucleotides match TRBD1. CDR1 and CDR2 from the germline V gene are SGHDN and FVKESK. The CDR3 is 15 residues long. Unmatched junction bases numbered 9, after V lost 4 bases and J lost 4 bases. This CDR3 is CASSRRRPGGTEAFF. The CDR3 nucleotides read TGTGCCAGCAGCCGCCGACGACCAGGGGGCACTGAAGCTTTCTTT. The whole variable domain, remainder taken from reference TRBV14 and TRBJ1-1, is EAGVTQFPSHSVIEKGQTVTLRCDPISGHDNLYWYRRVMGKEIKFLLHFVKESKQDESGMPNNRFLAERTGGTYSTLKVQPAELEDSGVYFCASSRRRPGGTEAFFGQGTRLTVV.

The chain is built from TRBV21-1 and TRBJ2-7; whether TRBD2, the table's D call, matches the DNA was not checked. TRBV21-1 is a documented pseudogene. The CDR3 is 13 amino acids. In DNA, the CDR3 is TGTGCCAGCAGCAGCGGGCCATCCTACGAGCAGTACTTC. Its protein is CASSSGPSYEQYF.

The chain uses TRBV6-1 and TRBJ1-1; weak D call: TRBD1 (5 bases). The CDR3 extends over 14 amino acids. Germline-derived CDR1 and CDR2 are MNHNS and SASEGT. The V end was cut by 5 bases, the J end by 3 bases, with 13 bases between. CDR3 nucleotides: TGTGCCAGCAGTCCCTTGGGGGGGGACACTGAAGCTTTCTTT. Encoded protein: CASSPLGGDTEAFF.

The chain carries TRBV7-2 and TRBJ2-5; perhaps TRBD1 as D (6 bases). Trimming left V 5 bases short and J 0 bases short, with 22 bases between. The CDR3 is 18 amino acids. Per the germline V gene, CDR1 is SGHTA and CDR2 is FQGNSA. CDR3 region: CASSLIPRDIWYQETQYF. CDR3 in DNA: TGTGCCAGCAGCCTAATACCCCGGGACATATGGTACCAAGAGACCCAGTACTTC.

The J gene is TRBJ1-1, the V gene TRBV6-1, with unresolved D. The CDR3 is made up of 14 amino acids. CDR1 is MNHNS, CDR2 SASEGT, per germline. V was shortened by 4 bases and J by 0 bases, with 9 bases between the two germline ends. The CDR3 DNA reads as TGTGCCAGCAGTGGGGCAGGCCTGAACACTGAAGCTTTCTTT. This sequence encodes CASSGAGLNTEAFF.

The chain joins TRBV28 to TRBJ2-1, with TRBD1 matching over 9 bases. The CDR3 totals 15 residues. CDR1 is MDHEN, CDR2 SYDVKM, per germline. V trimming: 6 bases; J trimming: 0 bases; junction bases outside the gene matches: 3. CDR3 coding DNA: TGTGCCAGCAGGCACAGGGGGCGCTCCTACAATGAGCAGTTCTTC. This translates into CASRHRGRSYNEQFF.

The chain couples TRBV9 to TRBJ1-6; perhaps TRBD1 as D (5 bases). CDR1 is SGDLS, CDR2 YYNGEE, per germline. CDR3 size: 13 residues. Trimming took 6 bases from V and 7 from J, leaving 11 bases between them. The CDR3 DNA reads as TGTGCCAGCACCCCCCGACAGAATTCACCCCTCCACTTT. This sequence encodes CASTPRQNSPLHF.